The 3 T cell receptor beta chains below come from one sample, sequenced in a study of human T cells and chemical hapten exposure. TCRdb processed the RACE reads anew with MiXCR; each CDR3 protein has one entry. The sample holds 84,000 or so distinct CDR3 sequences, about 10% seen once. Described time point: patch test 2, 6 weeks after DPC sensitization. Treatment meaning: therapeutic diphenylcyclopropenone sensitization with weekly scalp DPC. Source: whole blood, taken in connection with sensitization to the hapten diphenylcyclopropenone (DPC). The receptor source for this set is a woman aged 25 to 39 with alopecia areata. Some clones in this sample may be carry-over from other donors' samples.

This clonotype was picked up many times. This sequence joins TRBV29-1 and TRBJ2-7; D is possibly TRBD1 (6 bases). This CDR3 has 13 amino acids. V dropped 1 base and J dropped 4 bases, with 11 bases sitting between them. CDR1 is SQVTM, CDR2 ANQGSEA, per germline. The CDR3 nucleotides read TGCAGCGTTGAAGGGGGGACACATTACGAGCAGTACTTC. Its protein product is CSVEGGTHYEQYF.

This clonotype was detected many times. The germline gene is not matched at one end of the junction; a read error may be the cause. This rearrangement joins TRBV6-5 to TRBJ1-1; D possibly corresponds to TRBD1 (6 bases). This CDR3 contains 11 residues. Per the germline V gene, CDR1 is MNHEY and CDR2 is SVGAGI. Here the CDR3 DNA reads TGTGCCAGCATTTACAGGGCTGAAGCTTTCTTT. Residues: CASIYRAEAFF.

This clonotype was observed at least ten times. This chain connects TRBV28 to TRBJ2-6; D not certain. V lost 6 bases, J lost 2 bases, and 11 bases lay in between. The CDR3 is 15 amino acids. Per germline, CDR1 MDHEN and CDR2 SYDVKM. CDR3 in DNA: TGTGCCAGCAGAATGATTGACGCTGGGGCCAACGTCCTGACTTTC. Translation gives CASRMIDAGANVLTF.